One and the same sample provided the 18 T cell receptor beta chains below, sequenced in a study of CD4 T cells in relation to SARS-CoV-2 and coronaviruses. These receptors are not linked to any known antigen. Before the COVID-19 pandemic, during about 2010-2018, CD4+ T cells were taken from unexposed donors. CD4+ T cells were isolated from the cells after more than nine days of culture. Only in-frame clones appear in the TCRdb table, and some are missing; sequencing was by immunoSEQ multiplex PCR. This sample yields under 20,000 clones, of which 70% to 85% are seen a single time; 30% belongs to the top ten. Sequencing used CD4+ T cells from PBMCs, cultured in vitro. The receptors were sampled from a human donor in good health.

This rearrangement joins TRBV18 to TRBJ1-2, with D tentatively TRBD1 (6 bases). This CDR3 region has 14 residues. From germline, CDR1 is KGHSH and CDR2 LQKENI. The ends were cut back, 3 bases at V and 1 base at J, with 9 bases in the middle. CDR3 amino acids: CASSPDSLNYGYTF. Written as DNA, the CDR3 is TGTGCCAGCTCACCGGACAGTCTTAACTATGGCTACACCTTC.

This clone was observed once. J is TRBJ2-1 and V is TRBV7-2, with D perhaps assigned TRBD1 or TRBD2 (5 bases each). Germline V gives CDR1 SGHTA, CDR2 FQGNSA. V lost 4 bases and J lost 9, with 13 bases in between. This CDR3 has 13 amino acids. Here the CDR3 reads CASSSPTRGEQFF. The CDR3 region has the DNA TGTGCCAGCAGCTCCCCAACTAGGGGTGAGCAGTTCTTC.

V usage is TRBV9 and J usage is TRBJ2-7; no firm D call. Trimming stripped 1 base from V and 7 bases from J, with 18 bases between. The CDR3 is 15 amino acids. Germline CDR1 and CDR2: SGDLS and YYNGEE. DNA for the CDR3: TGTGCCAGCAGCGTAAACCCGGAGTACTTGGAAGAGCAGTACTTC. Translating gives CASSVNPEYLEEQYF.

The V gene is TRBV7-3, the J gene TRBJ2-7, with D perhaps given as TRBD1 or TRBD2 (6 bases each). Deletions cut 4 bases from V and 3 bases from J, with 16 bases between. CDR3 length: 15 residues. The germline V gene has CDR1 SGHTA and CDR2 FQGTGA. The CDR3 coding sequence is TGTGCCAGCAGCTATCAAGGGGGGTCGAACTACGAGCAGTACTTC. Its protein product is CASSYQGGSNYEQYF.

The chain couples TRBV13 to TRBJ1-1; D possibly corresponds to TRBD1 (5 bases). The CDR3 covers 14 residues. CDR1 and CDR2 from the germline V gene are PRHDT and FYEKMQ (reference sequence). Trimming cost V 3 bases and J 1 base, with 9 bases left between them. The CDR3 protein is CASSFSTANTEAFF. In DNA form, the CDR3 reads TGTGCCAGCAGCTTTTCGACAGCGAACACTGAAGCTTTCTTT.

The chain joins TRBV3-1 (or the pseudogene TRBV3-2) to TRBJ2-7; D unclear. Trimming took off 3 bases at V and 1 base at J, with 4 bases between the two ends. The CDR3 extends over 12 amino acids. Looked up from germline, CDR1 is LGHDT and CDR2 is YNNKEL (reference sequence). DNA of the CDR3: TGTGCCAGCAGCCAGGTGTCCTACGAGCAGTACTTC. Its translation is CASSQVSYEQYF.

V is TRBV27 and J is TRBJ2-3; D may be TRBD1 or TRBD2 (5 bases each). Germline CDR1 reads MNHEY; CDR2 reads SMNVEV (reference sequence). The V end was cut by 8 bases, the J end by 4 bases, with 19 bases between. CDR3 length: 15 residues. DNA of the CDR3: TGTGCCAGCGGGAAGGGACGGCCGTGGGCAGATACGCAGTATTTT. It encodes CASGKGRPWADTQYF.

The chain employs TRBV7-3 and TRBJ2-5; 12 bases match TRBD1. The length of the CDR3 is 16 residues. Trimming at V came to 5 bases and at J to 4 bases, leaving 8 bases not matched to a gene. CDR1 SGHTA and CDR2 FQGTGA come from the germline V gene. CDR3 nucleotides: TGTGCCAGCAGCCAAACGGGACAGGGGGCCGGAGAGACCCAGTACTTC. Translated: CASSQTGQGAGETQYF.

As for this clone: Given a much more abundant clone one base away, this may be a read error. The chain is built from TRBV18 and TRBJ2-1; perhaps TRBD2 as D (6 bases). The CDR3 contains 19 residues. Trimming shortened V by 7 bases and J by 0 bases, and 25 bases separated the two germline ends. CDR1 is KGHSH, CDR2 LQKENI, per germline. This CDR3 reads CASLHLAGSTISSYNEQFF. DNA for the CDR3: TGTGCCAGCTTACACCTGGCGGGGTCGACGATCAGCTCCTACAATGAGCAGTTCTTC.

The V gene is TRBV5-1, the J gene TRBJ1-6; D is undetermined. The germline CDR1 and CDR2 sequences are SGHRS and YFSETQ. Trimming shortened V by 0 bases and J by 10 bases, and 11 bases separated the two germline ends. The length of the CDR3 is 14 residues. CDR3: CASSLGVGLSPLHF. The CDR3 DNA follows: TGCGCCAGCAGCTTGGGAGTAGGTCTCTCACCCCTCCACTTT.

J is TRBJ2-3 and V is TRBV1. TRBV1 is marked as a pseudogene. The CDR3 runs to 18 residues. This chain's CDR3 is CTSSLNGYLGSSTDTQYF. Here the CDR3 DNA reads TGCACCAGCAGCCTCAATGGCTATCTTGGGTCTAGCACAGATACGCAGTATTTT.

V is TRBV7-9 and J is TRBJ2-4; D gene ambiguous. V gave up 0 bases and J gave up 2 bases, with 17 bases separating them. There are 18 residues in the CDR3. The germline gives CDR1 SEHNR, CDR2 FQNEAQ (reference sequence). The CDR3 protein is CASSLASPAPRPKNIQYF. CDR3 bases: TGTGCCAGCAGCTTAGCGTCCCCAGCCCCCCGGCCCAAAAACATTCAGTACTTC.

The genes are TRBV4-2 and TRBJ1-2, with 9 bases identical to TRBD1. The CDR3 contains 16 residues. Germline lookup yields CDR1 LGHNA and CDR2 YNFKEQ. The J segment lost 3 bases and the V segment lost 5 bases, leaving 10 bases of the junction unmatched. CDR3 sequence (DNA): TGTGCCAGCAGCAGACATCAGGGACAGGGAGACTATGGCTACACCTTC. It encodes CASSRHQGQGDYGYTF.

This chain uses TRBV28 with TRBJ2-4; 10 nucleotides line up with TRBD1. The CDR3 has 17 residues. The J segment lost 8 bases and the V segment lost 5 bases, leaving 15 bases of the junction unmatched. Germline V gene lookup returns CDR1 MDHEN and CDR2 SYDVKM. CDR3 sequence reads: CASSISTGGQGRHIQYF. The CDR3 nucleotides read TGTGCCAGCAGTATCTCGACTGGGGGACAGGGGAGACACATTCAGTACTTC.

The V and J genes are TRBV6-2 or TRBV6-3 and TRBJ2-7; the D is unclear. V lost 6 bases, J lost 4 bases, and 13 bases lay in between. The CDR3 contains 13 residues. Germline lookup yields CDR1 MNHEY and CDR2 SVGEGT. The CDR3 region has the DNA TGTGCCAGCAGCAACCCCCTACCGTACGAGCAGTACTTC. Amino acids: CASSNPLPYEQYF.

V gene TRBV19 combines with J gene TRBJ2-5, with 11 nucleotides matching TRBD2. This CDR3 region has 17 residues. With 3 bases clipped from V and 4 bases from J, the junction kept 10 bases outside the gene matches. CDR1 is LNHDA, CDR2 SQIVND, per germline (reference sequence). CDR3 nucleotides: TGTGCCAGTAGTATTGGGCTAGCGGGAGGAATTGCAGAGACCCAGTACTTC. As protein: CASSIGLAGGIAETQYF.

V gene TRBV19 combines with J gene TRBJ1-4, with 8 bases aligning to TRBD1. Germline trimming cut 8 bases from V and 4 bases from J; bases unmatched to any gene: 3. The CDR3 runs 13 residues. CDR1 is LNHDA and CDR2 is SQIVND in the germline V gene (reference sequence). CDR3 sequence: CASGTGHNEKLFF. CDR3 sequence (DNA): TGTGCCAGTGGGACAGGTCATAATGAAAAACTGTTTTTT.

J is TRBJ2-4 and V is TRBV28; 10 bases line up with TRBD1. This CDR3 spans 15 amino acids. Trimming removed 8 bases from V and 11 bases from J; junction bases left unmatched: 15. Per the germline V gene, CDR1 is MDHEN and CDR2 is SYDVKM. The CDR3 spells CASGVGGDRGLVQYF. Written as DNA, the CDR3 is TGTGCCAGCGGGGTAGGGGGGGACAGGGGTCTAGTTCAGTACTTC. Using reference TRBV28 and TRBJ2-4 for the parts outside the CDR3, the full variable domain is DVKVTQSSRYLVKRTGEKVFLECVQDMDHENMFWYRQDPGLGLRLIYFSYDVKMKEKGDIPEGYSVSREKKERFSLILESASTNQTSMYLCASGVGGDRGLVQYFGAGTRLSVL.